The 21 T cell receptor beta chains in this list originate from one sample, sequenced in a study of blood T cells in healthy people across ages. A J-beta primer mix and a sample-barcoded 5' primer were used in a second PCR of roughly 6 to 12 cycles. TCRdb re-derived calls from the 5' RACE reads in MiXCR, one entry per CDR3 protein. The table includes roughly 1.9 million distinct CDR3 sequences, around 42% detected once. Sequencing was done on a sample of blood. The receptors originated from a human donor in good health.

This clonotype was seen a single time. The V call is TRBV12-3 or TRBV12-4, the J call TRBJ2-5, with 7 positions matching TRBD1. V gave up 4 bases and J gave up 5 bases; unmatched junction bases: 10. The CDR3 is 15 amino acids. CDR3 nucleotide sequence: TGTGCCAGCAGTTCGACCGAGGGGGCGCGGGAGACCCAGTACTTC. Protein product: CASSSTEGARETQYF.

The rearrangement uses TRBV5-1 and TRBJ2-7; D might be TRBD1 or TRBD2, each matching 5 bases. This CDR3 has 16 residues. V dropped 2 bases and J dropped 1 base, with 16 bases sitting between them. Germline-derived CDR1 and CDR2 are SGHRS and YFSETQ. CDR3 coding DNA: TGCGCCAGCAGCTTTGGTCAGGGACGCGTATCCTACGAGCAGTACTTC. It encodes CASSFGQGRVSYEQYF.

The J gene is TRBJ2-1, the V gene TRBV7-3; 9 positions agree with TRBD2. The CDR3 is 16 residues long. V lost 2 bases and J lost 8; bases outside the gene matches: 10. Germline loops: CDR1 SGHTA, CDR2 FQGTGA. CDR3 DNA: TGTGCCAGCAGCTTATTAGGGGCGGGGGGGCCGGATGAGCAGTTCTTC. It encodes CASSLLGAGGPDEQFF.

The V and J genes are TRBV29-1 and TRBJ2-5, with TRBD1 matching 9 bases. Trimming took 7 bases from V and 4 from J; bases not matched to a gene: 4. Germline CDR1 reads SQVTM; CDR2 reads ANQGSEA. CDR3 size: 12 residues. This chain's CDR3 is CSAAGQGETQYF. The DNA for the CDR3 is TGCAGCGCCGCGGGACAGGGAGAGACCCAGTACTTC.

This clonotype was found a few times. V usage is TRBV7-3 and J usage is TRBJ1-2, with TRBD1 identical over 10 bases. The junction had 10 bases not matched to a gene; V was cut back by 5 bases and J by 1 base. Germline lookup yields CDR1 SGHTA and CDR2 FQGTGA. The CDR3 sequence is 17 residues long. The CDR3 DNA follows: TGTGCCAGCAGCCCGGGGACAGGGGCGTCAATTAACTATGGCTACACCTTC. It translates to CASSPGTGASINYGYTF.

This clonotype was detected many times. The rearrangement joins TRBV5-1 to TRBJ2-7; D perhaps matches TRBD2 (7 bases). V was pared by 4 bases and J by 7 bases, with 21 bases between. Germline loops: CDR1 SGHRS, CDR2 YFSETQ. There are 15 residues in the CDR3. CDR3 bases: TGCGCCAGCAGCGACCCGTCGGGGGGCCTTGGGGAGCAGTACTTC. Amino acid sequence: CASSDPSGGLGEQYF. Looking up the rest from reference TRBV5-1 and TRBJ2-7 gives the full variable domain: KAGVTQTPRYLIKTRGQQVTLSCSPISGHRSVSWYQQTPGQGLQFLFEYFSETQRNKGNFPGRFSGRQFSNSRSEMNVSTLELGDSALYLCASSDPSGGLGEQYFGPGTRLTVT.

This clonotype was counted between two and nine times. This chain's CDR3 is CASSQRKTYEQYF. In DNA, the CDR3 is TGTGCCAGCAGTCAAAGGAAAACCTACGAGCAGTACTTC. V is TRBV6-2 or TRBV6-3 and J is TRBJ2-7; no reliable D call. CDR3 size: 13 residues. The germline gives CDR1 MNHEY, CDR2 SVGEGT. Trimming shortened V by 5 bases and J by 2 bases, and 10 bases separated the two germline ends.

V is TRBV7-2 and J is TRBJ1-2; D is possibly TRBD1 (5 bases). Trimming cost V 3 bases and J 4 bases, with 15 bases left between them. This CDR3 has 15 residues. Looked up from germline, CDR1 is SGHTA and CDR2 is FQGNSA. Written as DNA, the CDR3 is TGTGCCAGCAGCTTTAAGACAAGGGGCGGCTATGGCTACACCTTC. Translated, it gives CASSFKTRGGYGYTF.

The genes are TRBV28 and TRBJ2-7, with 7 bases that match TRBD2. The germline V gene encodes CDR1 MDHEN and CDR2 SYDVKM. There are 16 residues in the CDR3. Trimming removed 5 bases from V and 0 bases from J; junction bases left unmatched: 10. The CDR3 region has the DNA TGTGCCAGCAGTCCCCCCTCTAGCGGAAGCTCCTACGAGCAGTACTTC. It codes for CASSPPSSGSSYEQYF.

The V gene is TRBV7-3, the J gene TRBJ1-6; tentatively, D is TRBD1 (5 bases). The V end lost 4 bases, the J end lost 10 bases, and 17 bases lay between the germline ends. This CDR3 has 15 amino acids. Germline assignment: CDR1 SGHTA and CDR2 FQGTGA. The CDR3 DNA is TGTGCCAGCAGCTCCCGGGGAGGGGCAGAATCACCCCTCCACTTT. Its protein is CASSSRGGAESPLHF. Drawing the rest from reference TRBV7-3 and TRBJ1-6, the complete variable domain is GAGVSQTPSNKVTEKGKYVELRCDPISGHTALYWYRQSLGQGPEFLIYFQGTGAADDSGLPNDRFFAVRPEGSVSTLKIQRTERGDSAVYLCASSSRGGAESPLHFGNGTRLTVT.

This clonotype appeared a few times. The rearrangement joins TRBV5-1 to TRBJ2-6; D tentatively fits TRBD1 or TRBD2 (5 bases each). Trimming stripped 4 bases from V and 4 bases from J, with 12 bases between. The CDR3 sequence is 15 residues long. Per the germline V gene, CDR1 is SGHRS and CDR2 is YFSETQ. CDR3: CASSNPGRGANVLTF. The CDR3, as DNA: TGCGCCAGCAGCAACCCAGGGAGAGGGGCCAACGTCCTGACTTTC.

The chain has TRBV4-3 and TRBJ2-1, with D tentatively TRBD1 or TRBD2 (5 bases each). The CDR3 is 14 amino acids. The germline V gene has CDR1 LGHNA and CDR2 YSLEER. V gave up 4 bases and J gave up 6 bases, with 13 bases separating them. CDR3 sequence (DNA): TGCGCCAGCAGCCTTGGGACCGACACCAATGAGCAGTTCTTC. Translating it yields CASSLGTDTNEQFF.

Only a few counts were recorded for this clonotype. This rearrangement joins TRBV5-1 to TRBJ1-5; D is uncertain. From germline, CDR1 is SGHRS and CDR2 YFSETQ. Between the trimmed V and J ends, which lost 6 bases and 3 bases, there was a span of 19 bases. This CDR3 is 16 amino acids long. The CDR3 region is CASTLSTQIPNQPQHF. The DNA for the CDR3 is TGCGCCAGCACCCTTAGCACCCAGATACCCAATCAGCCCCAGCATTTT.

In this sample, this clonotype turned up a few times. The chain links TRBV20-1 to TRBJ2-1, with a possible D match to TRBD1 (7 bases). The V end was cut by 2 bases, the J end by 4 bases, with 18 bases between. CDR3 length: 16 amino acids. Per the germline V gene, CDR1 is DFQATT and CDR2 is SNEGSKA (reference sequence). The CDR3 loop reads CSARPRDSGLYNEQFF. The CDR3 coding sequence is TGCAGTGCTAGACCGCGGGACAGCGGCCTATACAATGAGCAGTTCTTC.

This sequence joins TRBV11-2 and TRBJ2-7; TRBD1 is a possible D gene (5 bases). V lost 5 bases to trimming and J lost 1 base, with 18 bases between them. From germline, CDR1 is SGHAT and CDR2 FQNNGV. CDR3 length: 16 residues. The CDR3 sequence is CASSLRSGFLSYEQYF. The CDR3 bases are TGTGCCAGCAGCCTACGGTCAGGGTTTCTGTCCTACGAGCAGTACTTC.

V gene TRBV5-1 combines with J gene TRBJ2-7; D is undetermined. This CDR3 is 12 amino acids long. Trimming cost V 0 bases and J 5 bases, with 6 bases left between them. Germline V lookup: CDR1 SGHRS, CDR2 YFSETQ. CDR3: CASSLESHEQYF. As DNA, the CDR3 is TGCGCCAGCAGCTTGGAATCCCACGAGCAGTACTTC.

This clonotype was detected a few times. The chain is built from TRBV3-1 and TRBJ2-5; 8 bases agree with TRBD2. The V segment lost 3 bases and the J segment 2 bases; nucleotides outside the gene matches: 8. The CDR3 is made up of 16 amino acids. CDR1 and CDR2 from the germline V gene are LGHDT and YNNKEL (reference sequence). CDR3 loop: CASSQVPSGGQETQYF. The CDR3 DNA follows: TGTGCCAGCAGCCAGGTTCCGAGCGGGGGACAAGAGACCCAGTACTTC.

The sample holds a few counts of this clonotype. The genes are TRBV4-2 and TRBJ1-1, with a weak D call TRBD1 (6 bases). This CDR3 is built from 15 residues. Between the trimmed V and J ends, which lost 6 bases and 6 bases, there was a span of 20 bases. CDR1 and CDR2 (germline): LGHNA, YNFKEQ. CDR3 coding DNA: TGTGCCAGCAGGACCCTGGGGGGGGGCAGGGCTGAAGCTTTCTTT. Translating gives CASRTLGGGRAEAFF.

The chain joins TRBV7-2 to TRBJ1-4; 9 nucleotides align to TRBD1. The trim removed 5 bases at V and 8 bases at J, leaving 12 bases unmatched. This CDR3 contains 16 residues. Germline V CDR1 and CDR2: SGHTA, FQGNSA. CDR3 DNA: TGTGCCAGCAGCCCAGGGGGAGGGACAGGGCGAGAAAAACTGTTTTTT. Translation: CASSPGGGTGREKLFF.

The sample holds a few counts of this clonotype. The rearrangement uses TRBV3-1 and TRBJ1-2, with D unresolved. Germline V gene lookup returns CDR1 LGHDT and CDR2 YNNKEL (reference sequence). CDR3 length equals 13 residues. Trimming stripped 2 bases from V and 10 bases from J, with 14 bases between. The DNA for the CDR3 is TGTGCCAGCAGCCAAAGGGTTTTCAGTACCTACACCTTC. Amino acid sequence: CASSQRVFSTYTF.

The sample holds a few counts of this clonotype. The V and J genes are TRBV6-2 or TRBV6-3 and TRBJ2-1; TRBD1 matches 9 bases. The CDR3 totals 17 residues. Trimming at V came to 2 bases and at J to 12 bases, leaving 17 bases not matched to a gene. From germline, CDR1 is MNHEY and CDR2 SVGEGT. DNA of the CDR3: TGTGCCAGCAGTTACGCGCCGCTGGACAGGGGTGGCGCGGGGCAGTTCTTC. Protein sequence: CASSYAPLDRGGAGQFF.